The clone carrying this T cell receptor beta chain has only one observation. The antigen is undetermined. This specimen belongs to a study of blood T cells in healthy people across ages. Study details: There was about one barcoded beta molecule captured by template switching per two T cells.

The study, taken as a whole, reports: Among T cells, TCR beta diversity per million cells dropped roughly linearly as age rose. Across samples, TCR beta diversity tracked strongly with naive T cell percentage.

V lost 1 base, J lost 0 bases, and 7 bases lay in between. Germline V lookup: CDR1 GTSNPN, CDR2 SVGIG (reference sequence). The CDR3 spans 14 residues. The authors ran a second PCR of 7 to 11 cycles using a sample-barcoded 5' primer and a J-beta primer mix. Every cDNA molecule carried a tag from a template-switch adaptor bearing 12 random nucleotides. TCRdb fed the 5' RACE reads into MiXCR, producing one record per CDR3 protein. The sample holds around 1,900,000 distinct CDR3 sequences, 35% to 50% seen once. The sample comprised blood. The chain couples TRBV30 to TRBJ1-5; D call uncertain. This receptor was obtained from a human donor in good health. CDR3 DNA sequence: TGTGCCTGGAGTGCTGGTTATAGCAATCAGCCCCAGCATTTT. Amino acids: CAWSAGYSNQPQHF.